This TCR beta chain derives from a study of blood T cells in healthy people across ages. Study-wide points: With age, beta diversity per million T cells declined roughly linearly, significantly by 35 to 40. The donors' CMV status was not determined, possibly confounding changes in expanded clonotypes.

Through a sample-barcoded 5' primer and a J-beta primer mix, a second PCR was run for roughly 7 to 12 cycles. With 12 random nucleotides, a template-switch adaptor tagged each individual cDNA molecule. One entry per CDR3 protein, called by TCRdb with MiXCR from the 5' RACE reads. The sample consists of around 2 million distinct CDR3 sequences, around 42% of them appearing once. A word on this clonotype: Its specificity is unknown.

The germline gives CDR1 LNHDA, CDR2 SQIVND (reference sequence). This CDR3 spans 13 amino acids. Trimming removed 7 bases from V and 4 bases from J; junction bases left unmatched: 6. Healthy Caucasian individuals from Russia aged about 6 to 95 were enrolled as donors. The sample comprised blood. The genes are TRBV19 and TRBJ1-2, with 7 bases lining up with TRBD1. The sequence came from a human donor in good health. This CDR3 reads CASKRGRVYGYTF. CDR3 bases: TGTGCCAGTAAGAGGGGGCGCGTCTATGGCTACACCTTC. Full variable domain (remainder filled in from reference TRBV19 and TRBJ1-2): DGGITQSPKYLFRKEGQNVTLSCEQNLNHDAMYWYRQDPGQGLRLIYYSQIVNDFQKGDIAEGYSVSREKKESFPLTVTSAQKNPTAFYLCASKRGRVYGYTFGSGTRLTVV.